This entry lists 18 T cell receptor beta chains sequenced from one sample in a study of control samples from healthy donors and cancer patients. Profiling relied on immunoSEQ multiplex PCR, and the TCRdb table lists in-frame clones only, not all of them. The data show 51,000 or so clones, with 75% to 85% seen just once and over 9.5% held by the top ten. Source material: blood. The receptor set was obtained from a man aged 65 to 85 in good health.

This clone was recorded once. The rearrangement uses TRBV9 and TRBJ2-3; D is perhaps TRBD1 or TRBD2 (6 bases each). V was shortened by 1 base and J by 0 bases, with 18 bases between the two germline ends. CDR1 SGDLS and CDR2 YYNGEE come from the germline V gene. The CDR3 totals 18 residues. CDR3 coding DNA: TGTGCCAGCAGCGTACAAGGGTTAAGGAGGGGGAGCACAGATACGCAGTATTTT. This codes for CASSVQGLRRGSTDTQYF.

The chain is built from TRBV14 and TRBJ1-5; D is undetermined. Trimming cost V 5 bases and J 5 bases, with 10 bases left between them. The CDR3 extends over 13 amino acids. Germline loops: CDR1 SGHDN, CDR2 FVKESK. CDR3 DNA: TGTGCCAGCAGCGAGGACGGCTATCAGCCCCAGCATTTT. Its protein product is CASSEDGYQPQHF.

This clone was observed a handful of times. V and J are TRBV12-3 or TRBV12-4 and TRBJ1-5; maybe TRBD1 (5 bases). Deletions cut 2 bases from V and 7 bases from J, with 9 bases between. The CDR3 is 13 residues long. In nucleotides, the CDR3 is TGTGCCAGCAGTTTATCGGGGGACCAGCCCCAGCATTTT. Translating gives CASSLSGDQPQHF.

This chain's CDR3 is CASSLVQANEQFF. CDR3 bases: TGTGCCAGCAGCTTAGTACAGGCCAATGAGCAGTTCTTC. The chain links TRBV7-2 to TRBJ2-1; D possibly corresponds to TRBD1 (5 bases). V lost 1 base, J lost 6 bases, and 7 bases lay in between. This CDR3 is built from 13 residues. Germline loops: CDR1 SGHTA, CDR2 FQGNSA.

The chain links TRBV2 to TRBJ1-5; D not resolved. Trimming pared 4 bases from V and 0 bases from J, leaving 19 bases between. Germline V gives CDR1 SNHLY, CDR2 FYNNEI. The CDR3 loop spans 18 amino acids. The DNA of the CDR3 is TGTGCCAGCAGTGTCGCTAAGGACTCAGGAATTAGCAATCAGCCCCAGCATTTT. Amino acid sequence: CASSVAKDSGISNQPQHF.

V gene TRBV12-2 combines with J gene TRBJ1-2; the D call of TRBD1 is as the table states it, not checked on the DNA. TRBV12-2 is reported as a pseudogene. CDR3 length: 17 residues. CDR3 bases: TGTGCAAGTCGCTTAGGTGACAGGGGGCCTTTGCGCTATGGCTACACCTTC. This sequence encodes CASRLGDRGPLRYGYTF.

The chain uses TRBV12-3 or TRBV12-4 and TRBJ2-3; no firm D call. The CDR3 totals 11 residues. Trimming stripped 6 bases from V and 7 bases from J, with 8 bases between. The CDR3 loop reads CASSYMYTQYF. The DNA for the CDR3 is TGTGCCAGCAGCTATATGTATACGCAGTATTTT.

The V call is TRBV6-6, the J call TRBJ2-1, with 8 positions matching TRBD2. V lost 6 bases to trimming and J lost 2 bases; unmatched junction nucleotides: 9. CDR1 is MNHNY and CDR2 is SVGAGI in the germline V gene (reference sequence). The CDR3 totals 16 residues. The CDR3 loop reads CASSKTSAKPYNEQFF. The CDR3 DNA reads TGTGCCAGCAGCAAGACTAGCGCCAAGCCCTACAATGAGCAGTTCTTC.

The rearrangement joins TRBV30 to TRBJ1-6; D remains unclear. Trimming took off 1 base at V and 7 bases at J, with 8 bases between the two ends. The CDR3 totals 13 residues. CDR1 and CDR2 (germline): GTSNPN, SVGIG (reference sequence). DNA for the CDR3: TGTGCCTGGAGTGAGTATCGGAATTCACCCCTCCACTTT. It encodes CAWSEYRNSPLHF.

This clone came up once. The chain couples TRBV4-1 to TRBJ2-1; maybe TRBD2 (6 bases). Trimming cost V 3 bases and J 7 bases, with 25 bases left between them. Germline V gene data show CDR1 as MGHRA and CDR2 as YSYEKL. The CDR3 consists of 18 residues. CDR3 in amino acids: CASSHVLGRERAANEQFF. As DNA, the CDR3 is TGCGCCAGCAGCCACGTTTTGGGACGCGAGCGGGCGGCAAATGAGCAGTTCTTC.

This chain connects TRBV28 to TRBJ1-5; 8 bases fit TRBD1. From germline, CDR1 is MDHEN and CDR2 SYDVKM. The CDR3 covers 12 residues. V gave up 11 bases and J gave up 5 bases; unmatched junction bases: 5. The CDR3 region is CAAWDRHQPQHF. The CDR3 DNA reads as TGTGCCGCCTGGGACAGGCATCAGCCCCAGCATTTT. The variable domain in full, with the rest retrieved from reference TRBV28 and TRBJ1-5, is DVKVTQSSRYLVKRTGEKVFLECVQDMDHENMFWYRQDPGLGLRLIYFSYDVKMKEKGDIPEGYSVSREKKERFSLILESASTNQTSMYLCAAWDRHQPQHFGDGTRLSIL.

CDR3 coding DNA: TGTGCCATCAGTCAAGGAGGGGACGAGCAGTTCTTC. It specifies CAISQGGDEQFF. The chain employs TRBV10-3 and TRBJ2-1; D possibly corresponds to TRBD2 (6 bases). The CDR3 totals 12 residues. Germline CDR1 reads ENHRY; CDR2 reads SYGVKD. Trimming cost V 5 bases and J 10 bases, with 12 bases left between them.

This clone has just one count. Here the CDR3 DNA reads TGTGCCAGCAAACTACAGGCTTCCTCGGAGCAGTTCTTC. This sequence encodes CASKLQASSEQFF. This chain joins TRBV2 and TRBJ2-1, with D possibly TRBD1 on 5 matching bases. Trimming cost V 7 bases and J 10 bases, with 17 bases left between them. CDR3 length equals 13 residues. Germline CDR1 and CDR2: SNHLY and FYNNEI.

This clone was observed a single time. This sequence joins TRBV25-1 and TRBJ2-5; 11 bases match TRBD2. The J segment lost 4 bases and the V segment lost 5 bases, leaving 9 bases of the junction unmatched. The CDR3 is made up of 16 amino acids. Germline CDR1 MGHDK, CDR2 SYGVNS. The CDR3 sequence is CASSPLTSGSRETQYF. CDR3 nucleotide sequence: TGTGCCAGCAGTCCCCTTACTAGCGGGAGTCGAGAGACCCAGTACTTC.

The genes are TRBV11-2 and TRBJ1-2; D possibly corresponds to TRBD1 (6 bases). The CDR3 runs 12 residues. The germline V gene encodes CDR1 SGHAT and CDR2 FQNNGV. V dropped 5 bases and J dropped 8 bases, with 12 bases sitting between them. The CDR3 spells CASSPGGGGYTF. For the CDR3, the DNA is TGTGCCAGCAGCCCCGGGGGCGGCGGCTACACCTTC.

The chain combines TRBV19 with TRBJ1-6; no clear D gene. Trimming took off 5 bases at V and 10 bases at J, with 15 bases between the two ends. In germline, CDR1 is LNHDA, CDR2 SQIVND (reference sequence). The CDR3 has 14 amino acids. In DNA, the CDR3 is TGTGCCAGTAGTCGACGGATCAGGTTGTCACCCCTCCACTTT. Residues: CASSRRIRLSPLHF.

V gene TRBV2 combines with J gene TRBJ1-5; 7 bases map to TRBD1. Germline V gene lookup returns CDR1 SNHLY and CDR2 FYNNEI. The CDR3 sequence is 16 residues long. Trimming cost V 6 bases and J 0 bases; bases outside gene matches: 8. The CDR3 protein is CASRVTGQYSNQPQHF. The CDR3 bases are TGTGCCAGCAGGGTGACAGGGCAGTATAGCAATCAGCCCCAGCATTTT.

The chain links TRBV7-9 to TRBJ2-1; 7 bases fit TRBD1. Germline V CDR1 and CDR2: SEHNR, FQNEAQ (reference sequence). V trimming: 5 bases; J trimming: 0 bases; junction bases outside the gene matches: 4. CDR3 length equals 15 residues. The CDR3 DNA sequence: TGTGCCAGCAGCCTAGGGGGCGGCTCCTACAATGAGCAGTTCTTC. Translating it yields CASSLGGGSYNEQFF.